These T cell receptor beta chains were read from a single sample in a study of blood T cells in healthy people across ages. TCRdb redid the calling of the 5' RACE reads with MiXCR, one entry per CDR3 protein. Of 700,000 or so distinct CDR3 sequences in the sample, approximately 21% are singletons; the top ten hold under 25%. Sequencing was done on a sample of blood. These receptor sequences come from a man aged 70-80 years in good health. CDR3s include the opening cysteine and the closing phenylalanine or tryptophan. A D gene is named only where the DNA matches it firmly. Not all rows give a size; the values are once, few, many and, for expanded clones, a class.

D: NA
J: TRBJ1-2
V: TRBV5-1
size: NA
DNA: TGCGCCAGCAGCTTACAGGAGAGGGGCTATGGCTACACCTTC
CDR3: CASSLQERGYGYTF

D: NA
J: TRBJ2-3
V: TRBV29-1
size: few
DNA: TGCAGCGGTGCGGAGGGCTCAGATACGCAGTATTTT
CDR3: CSGAEGSDTQYF

D: NA
J: TRBJ2-7
V: TRBV28
size: few
DNA: TGTGCCAGCAGCAGGGGACGGGGGCTCGAGCAGTACTTC
CDR3: CASSRGRGLEQYF

D: TRBD2
J: TRBJ2-1
V: TRBV9
size: NA
DNA: TGTGCCAGCAGCGTAATGGCGGGAGCTGGGAATGAGCAGTTCTTC
CDR3: CASSVMAGAGNEQFF

D: TRBD1
J: TRBJ1-1
V: TRBV28
size: NA
DNA: TGTGCCAGCAGTTTAAGGGTTTTTCGGACAGGGGGCAAAGCTTTCTTT
CDR3: CASSLRVFRTGGKAFF

D: NA
J: TRBJ1-1
V: TRBV29-1
size: few
DNA: TGCAGCGGACAATCAGGGAACACTCAAACTTTCTTT
CDR3: CSGQSGNTQTFF

D: NA
J: TRBJ1-2
V: TRBV20-1
size: few
DNA: TGCAGTGCTAGAGACACAGCCTATGGCTACACCTTC
CDR3: CSARDTAYGYTF

D: TRBD1
J: TRBJ2-7
V: TRBV6-1
size: few
DNA: TGTGCCGACCGGACAGGGGACTCCTACGAGCAGTACTTC
CDR3: CADRTGDSYEQYF

D: NA
J: TRBJ2-5
V: TRBV12-3/TRBV12-4
size: NA
DNA: TGTGCCAGCAGCGCCGGGAGGACAGGTCGAAAAGGAGAGACCCAGTACTTC
CDR3: CASSAGRTGRKGETQYF

D: TRBD1
J: TRBJ2-3
V: TRBV5-1
size: few
DNA: TGCGCCAGCAGCTTGGTGGGCAGGGGGCGCACAGATACGCAGTATTTT
CDR3: CASSLVGRGRTDTQYF

D: NA
J: TRBJ1-2
V: TRBV6-2/TRBV6-3
size: NA
DNA: TGTGCCAGCAGTTACTCGAACCCAACGGGCTACACCTTC
CDR3: CASSYSNPTGYTF

D: NA
J: TRBJ2-2
V: TRBV29-1
size: few
DNA: TGCAGCGTCGTTACCGGGAGTAGAAACACCGGGGAGCTGTTTTTT
CDR3: CSVVTGSRNTGELFF

D: TRBD1
J: TRBJ1-3
V: TRBV7-2
size: few
DNA: TGTGCCAGCAGCTACCGACAGGGCGCTGGAAACACCATATATTTT
CDR3: CASSYRQGAGNTIYF

D: NA
J: TRBJ1-1
V: TRBV9
size: few
DNA: TGTGCCAGCAGCGTATCAGGGCTCAGGACTGAAACTTTCTTT
CDR3: CASSVSGLRTETFF

D: NA
J: TRBJ2-2
V: TRBV9
size: NA
DNA: TGTGCCAGCAGCGTAGCCGGGCCCGTGAGGGTCGGGGAGCTGTTTTTT
CDR3: CASSVAGPVRVGELFF

D: NA
J: TRBJ1-1
V: TRBV20-1
size: NA
DNA: TGCAGTACTGACGGCACTGAAGCTTTCTTT
CDR3: CSTDGTEAFF

D: NA
J: TRBJ2-7
V: TRBV10-2
size: NA
DNA: TGCGCCAGCAGTTCCGGGTCAGGGGACTACGAGCAGTACTTC
CDR3: CASSSGSGDYEQYF

D: TRBD1
J: TRBJ1-2
V: TRBV27
size: NA
DNA: TGTGCCAGCAGAACTACAGGGGGAGGGTATGGCTACACCTTC
CDR3: CASRTTGGGYGYTF

D: NA
J: TRBJ2-2
V: TRBV10-3
size: few
DNA: TGTGCCATCAGCCAAGGGGTCTCGGGGACCGGGGAGCTGTTTTTT
CDR3: CAISQGVSGTGELFF

D: NA
J: TRBJ2-1
V: TRBV4-1
size: few
DNA: TGCGCCAGCAGCCAAGAAGCTAATACAGGGTCCCCATGGGGTGAGCAGTTCTTC
CDR3: CASSQEANTGSPWGEQFF

D: NA
J: TRBJ2-1
V: TRBV10-3
size: NA
DNA: TGTGCCATCAGTGGCCATGATGAGCAGTTCTTC
CDR3: CAISGHDEQFF

D: TRBD1
J: TRBJ1-1
V: TRBV6-4
size: NA
DNA: TGTGCCAGCAGGGTGACAGGGTTGAGTGAAGCTTTCTTT
CDR3: CASRVTGLSEAFF

D: NA
J: TRBJ2-2
V: TRBV20-1
size: few
DNA: TGCAGTGCTAGAGGCGTGGCCGGGGAGCTGTTTTTT
CDR3: CSARGVAGELFF

D: NA
J: TRBJ2-5
V: TRBV29-1
size: NA
DNA: TGCAGCGTTGAAGAGTTGCGTAAGGCAGTCTTC
CDR3: CSVEELRKAVF

D: NA
J: TRBJ2-2
V: TRBV9
size: NA
DNA: TGTGCCAGCAGCGTAGTAGTGACTAACACCGGGGAGCTGTTTTTT
CDR3: CASSVVVTNTGELFF

D: TRBD1
J: TRBJ1-4
V: TRBV5-1
size: many
DNA: TGCGCCAGCAGCTACCTTCCGGGACAGGGTAATGAAAAACTGTTTTTT
CDR3: CASSYLPGQGNEKLFF

D: TRBD2
J: TRBJ2-1
V: TRBV6-6
size: few
DNA: TGTGCCAGCAGCGGGACTAGCGGTTTCTACAATGAGCAGTTCTTC
CDR3: CASSGTSGFYNEQFF

D: NA
J: TRBJ1-2
V: TRBV20-1
size: few
DNA: TGCAGTGCTAGGCTCCGGCGGGTATGCTACACCTTC
CDR3: CSARLRRVCYTF

D: NA
J: TRBJ2-1
V: TRBV10-3
size: few
DNA: TGTGCCATCAGTACCCAGGGAAATGAGCAGTTCTTC
CDR3: CAISTQGNEQFF